Each of the 31 T cell receptor beta chains below was sequenced from the same sample in a study of T cell repertoires in cytomegalovirus infection. These TCRs are of unknown antigen specificity. Using its own MiXCR run on the reads, TCRdb lists one record per CDR3 protein. The sample shows 60,000 to 85,000 distinct CDR3 sequences, 22% of them seen only once. The sequencing sample was made of PBMCs, sequenced either directly or after in vitro stimulation (not recorded which). Receptors originate from a human donor in good health (CMV status not recorded). Some clones in this sample may be carry-over from other donors' samples.

This clonotype was found a few times. The junction shows a germline mismatch at one end, possibly a read error. The chain combines TRBV20-1 with TRBJ2-1; TRBD2 is a possible D gene (6 bases). The CDR3 loop spans 12 amino acids. The germline CDR1 and CDR2 sequences are DFQATT and SNEGSKA (reference sequence). CDR3 in amino acids: CSARGRYNEQFF. The CDR3 nucleotides read TGCAGTGCGAGAGGGAGGTACAATGAGCAGTTCTTC.

The J gene is TRBJ1-5, the V gene TRBV6-6; D possibly corresponds to TRBD1 (5 bases). Trimming pared 5 bases from V and 0 bases from J, leaving 8 bases between. Germline V gene data show CDR1 as MNHNY and CDR2 as SVGAGI (reference sequence). The CDR3 covers 14 residues. The DNA of the CDR3 is TGTGCCAGCAGTCGCAGGGATAGCAATCAGCCCCAGCATTTT. Amino acid sequence: CASSRRDSNQPQHF.

The rearrangement links TRBV6-5 to TRBJ2-1, with TRBD1 identical over 8 bases. V gave up 4 bases and J gave up 6 bases; unmatched junction bases: 8. Germline assignment: CDR1 MNHEY and CDR2 SVGAGI. This CDR3 has 15 amino acids. The CDR3 protein is CASSSSGGSSNEQFF. The CDR3 DNA sequence: TGTGCCAGCAGTTCATCAGGGGGCTCTTCCAATGAGCAGTTCTTC.

V is TRBV25-1 and J is TRBJ2-1, with 13 bases fitting TRBD2. Per the germline V gene, CDR1 is MGHDK and CDR2 is SYGVNS. Trimming cost V 4 bases and J 7 bases; bases outside gene matches: 7. This CDR3 spans 16 amino acids. The CDR3 spells CASSGRLAGGGNEQFF. In DNA, the CDR3 is TGTGCCAGCAGTGGGAGACTAGCGGGAGGAGGGAATGAGCAGTTCTTC.

This clonotype was counted between two and nine times. The genes are TRBV20-1 and TRBJ2-5; D gene uncertain. The CDR3 runs 14 residues. Germline lookup yields CDR1 DFQATT and CDR2 SNEGSKA (reference sequence). V gave up 0 bases and J gave up 5 bases, with 13 bases separating them. Written as DNA, the CDR3 is TGCAGTGCTAGAGATCGGAGAGGAGCCGAGACCCAGTACTTC. Protein: CSARDRRGAETQYF.

Only a few counts were recorded for this clonotype. The gene calls are TRBV7-9 and TRBJ2-5; 9 bases line up with TRBD1. The V segment lost 0 bases and the J segment 5 bases; nucleotides outside the gene matches: 7. The CDR3 is 16 residues long. Germline loops: CDR1 SEHNR, CDR2 FQNEAQ (reference sequence). CDR3 region: CASSLARTGVWETQYF. CDR3 DNA sequence: TGTGCCAGCAGCTTAGCGAGGACAGGGGTTTGGGAGACCCAGTACTTC.

V is TRBV7-2 and J is TRBJ2-3; 9 bases fit TRBD2. Trimming removed 2 bases from V and 11 bases from J; junction bases left unmatched: 17. This CDR3 spans 17 amino acids. Per the germline V gene, CDR1 is SGHTA and CDR2 is FQGNSA. CDR3 sequence reads: CASSLNARRLAGNMQYF. CDR3 nucleotides: TGTGCCAGCAGCTTAAATGCTAGGAGGCTAGCGGGAAATATGCAGTATTTT.

CDR3 sequence reads: CASSPTGRSYEQYF. The CDR3 DNA is TGTGCCAGCAGCCCGACGGGCCGCTCCTACGAGCAGTACTTC. The chain joins TRBV7-6 to TRBJ2-7, with unresolved D. The CDR3 is made up of 14 amino acids. Trimming removed 5 bases from V and 0 bases from J, with 11 bases in between. Per germline, CDR1 SGHVS and CDR2 FNYEAQ.

This clonotype was seen ten or more times. The chain uses TRBV10-2 and TRBJ1-1, with unresolved D. The CDR3 is made up of 14 amino acids. CDR1 WSHSY and CDR2 SAAADI come from the germline V gene. V lost 3 bases and J lost 5, with 13 bases in between. The CDR3: CASSDPIYNTEAFF. The CDR3 DNA sequence: TGCGCCAGCAGTGACCCTATATACAATACTGAAGCTTTCTTT.

A few counts support this clonotype. The V gene is TRBV4-3, the J gene TRBJ2-2, with a weak D call TRBD2 (6 bases). Germline V gene sequence: CDR1 LGHNA, CDR2 YSLEER. The CDR3 has 19 residues. V lost 4 bases and J lost 0, with 21 bases in between. CDR3 sequence: CASSPQIWSGRANTGELFF. The CDR3 nucleotides read TGCGCCAGCAGCCCCCAGATCTGGTCCGGGAGAGCGAACACCGGGGAGCTGTTTTTT.

To note about this clonotype: A much larger clone lies one base from this, so it may be a read error. The genes are TRBV7-2 and TRBJ1-2, with D possibly matching TRBD1 (5 bases). The CDR3 length is 13 residues. CDR1 and CDR2 (germline): SGHTA, FQGNSA. The DNA of the CDR3 is TGTGCCAGCAGCATACCCCTGGGGGGTGGCTACTCCTTC. Encoded protein: CASSIPLGGGYSF.

This clonotype was seen ten or more times. This sequence joins TRBV7-6 and TRBJ2-1; possibly TRBD1 for D (7 bases). The V and J ends lost 1 base and 3 bases respectively, with 13 bases between them. CDR1 and CDR2 (germline): SGHVS, FNYEAQ. The CDR3 contains 16 residues. The CDR3 protein is CASSLVAQGGYNEQFF. The CDR3 DNA is TGTGCCAGCAGCTTAGTTGCCCAGGGGGGCTACAATGAGCAGTTCTTC.

This clonotype appeared a few times. The genes are TRBV28 and TRBJ1-1; D is unresolved. Germline lookup yields CDR1 MDHEN and CDR2 SYDVKM. The CDR3 has 13 residues. V dropped 6 bases and J dropped 7 bases, with 15 bases sitting between them. As DNA, the CDR3 is TGTGCCAGCAGACCCGATGCTATTAATGAAGCTTTCTTT. The encoded protein is CASRPDAINEAFF.

This clonotype has a count of ten or more. The chain carries TRBV7-2 and TRBJ1-3; 9 bases agree with TRBD1. J was trimmed by 0 bases and V by 6 bases; bases with no gene match: 6. This CDR3 region has 16 residues. Germline-derived CDR1 and CDR2 are SGHTA and FQGNSA. The CDR3 nucleotides are TGTGCCAGCAGTTGGACAGGGGTTAACTCTGGAAACACCATATATTTT. Amino acid sequence: CASSWTGVNSGNTIYF.

This clonotype has just a few counts. The chain links TRBV12-3 or TRBV12-4 to TRBJ1-1; no firm D call. The V end lost 1 base, the J end lost 4 bases, and 7 bases lay between the germline ends. The CDR3 spans 13 residues. The CDR3 protein is CASSLGGSTEAFF. DNA for the CDR3: TGTGCCAGCAGTTTAGGGGGAAGCACTGAAGCTTTCTTT.

The V gene is TRBV6-5, the J gene TRBJ2-5; perhaps TRBD2 as D (5 bases). With 4 bases removed from V and 5 bases from J, the gap between germline ends came to 11 bases. The CDR3 has 13 residues. CDR1 is MNHEY, CDR2 SVGAGI, per germline. This CDR3 is CASSLGSVETQYF. In DNA form, the CDR3 reads TGTGCCAGCAGTTTAGGTAGCGTGGAGACCCAGTACTTC.

The J gene is TRBJ2-5, the V gene TRBV6-2 or TRBV6-3; D may be TRBD1 or TRBD2 (5 bases each). V lost 6 bases and J 5 bases, leaving 13 bases between the germline ends. Germline V CDR1 and CDR2: MNHEY, SVGEGT. CDR3 length: 13 residues. The CDR3: CASRGPGRETQYF. The CDR3 DNA sequence: TGTGCCAGCAGAGGTCCGGGACGGGAGACCCAGTACTTC.

This chain connects TRBV6-2 or TRBV6-3 to TRBJ2-6, with D unclear. The V gene's germline CDR1 is MNHEY and CDR2 SVGEGT. This CDR3 has 16 amino acids. The V end was cut by 6 bases, the J end by 1 base, with 13 bases between. The CDR3 bases are TGTGCCAGCAGCCCATTTGGGTTATCTGGGGCCAACGTCCTGACTTTC. This sequence encodes CASSPFGLSGANVLTF.

This clonotype was detected many times. The chain has TRBV7-8 and TRBJ2-1; no clear D gene. This CDR3 has 15 amino acids. V gave up 5 bases and J gave up 7 bases, with 18 bases separating them. Germline CDR1 SGHVS, CDR2 FQNEAQ. In DNA form, the CDR3 reads TGTGCCAGCAGCCAACGCAGGTACAACTATAATGAGCAGTTCTTC. Residues: CASSQRRYNYNEQFF. Full variable domain (missing parts from reference TRBV7-8 and TRBJ2-1): GAGVSQSPRYKVAKRGQDVALRCDPISGHVSLFWYQQALGQGPEFLTYFQNEAQLDKSGLPSDRFFAERPEGSVSTLKIQRTQQEDSAVYLCASSQRRYNYNEQFFGPGTRLTVL.

This clonotype was observed a few times. The V call is TRBV6-5, the J call TRBJ2-3; 10 bases align to TRBD1. V was pared by 5 bases and J by 10 bases, with 12 bases of the junction left unmatched. Germline values: CDR1 MNHEY, CDR2 SVGAGI. There are 15 residues in the CDR3. The CDR3: CASSRQGARIRAQYF. CDR3 nucleotides: TGTGCCAGCAGTCGACAGGGGGCCCGGATTAGGGCGCAGTATTTT.

This clonotype was recorded only once. The gene calls are TRBV12-3 or TRBV12-4 and TRBJ2-7, with D perhaps matching TRBD1 (6 bases). This CDR3 region has 16 residues. V lost 3 bases to trimming and J lost 2 bases, with 17 bases between them. This CDR3 is CASSFAITGNTYEQYF. For the CDR3, the DNA is TGTGCCAGCAGTTTCGCCATAACAGGGAATACCTACGAGCAGTACTTC.

The chain joins TRBV18 to TRBJ2-4; TRBD2 aligns across 9 bases. The CDR3 is 16 residues long. V shed 3 bases and J 3 bases; nucleotides not matched to a gene: 6. CDR1 and CDR2 (germline): KGHSH, LQKENI. The CDR3 sequence: CASSPFSGGGKNIQYF. CDR3 DNA: TGTGCCAGCTCACCGTTTAGCGGGGGAGGCAAAAACATTCAGTACTTC.

This CDR3 reads CASSLDRPTNSFSGNTIYF. The CDR3 coding sequence is TGTGCCAGCAGTTTGGACAGGCCGACTAACTCCTTCTCTGGAAACACCATATATTTT. The chain is built from TRBV27 and TRBJ1-3; 7 nucleotides align to TRBD1. Germline V gives CDR1 MNHEY, CDR2 SMNVEV (reference sequence). V dropped 3 bases and J dropped 0; count of bases not matched to a gene: 14. The CDR3 has 19 amino acids.

This sequence joins TRBV11-3 and TRBJ2-3; TRBD1 might be the D (6 bases). Deletions cut 0 bases from V and 1 base from J, with 14 bases between. CDR1 and CDR2 (germline): SGHNT, YENEEA. This CDR3 has 17 residues. The CDR3 DNA reads as TGTGCCAGCAGCTTAGATCCCGTGGGGGCCGGCACAGATACGCAGTATTTT. Protein: CASSLDPVGAGTDTQYF.

There are a few counts of this clonotype. V gene TRBV11-2 combines with J gene TRBJ2-5; perhaps TRBD1 as D (6 bases). Trimming cost V 1 base and J 2 bases, with 14 bases left between them. The CDR3 sequence is 16 residues long. Germline values: CDR1 SGHAT, CDR2 FQNNGV. CDR3 protein: CASSLGPGVGQETQYF. The DNA of the CDR3 is TGTGCCAGCAGCTTAGGCCCAGGGGTAGGTCAAGAGACCCAGTACTTC.

This clonotype was seen repeatedly, ten times or more. The genes are TRBV12-3 or TRBV12-4 and TRBJ1-2; D gene uncertain. The V end was cut by 7 bases, the J end by 4 bases, with 16 bases between. The CDR3 is made up of 14 amino acids. CDR3 in DNA: TGTGCCAGCACTCTTGGTCGCACCCTCTATGGCTACACCTTC. It encodes CASTLGRTLYGYTF.

This clonotype appeared many times. This chain connects TRBV7-9 to TRBJ1-2; 9 bases align to TRBD1. The germline gives CDR1 SEHNR, CDR2 FQNEAQ (reference sequence). CDR3 length equals 14 residues. After removal of 8 bases from V and 7 bases from J, the junction contained 11 bases not matched to a gene. The CDR3, as DNA: TGTGCCAGCCTGCCCCGGACAGGGGAGGTTGGCTACACCTTC. It translates to CASLPRTGEVGYTF.

This clonotype was observed a handful of times. The chain recombines TRBV6-2 or TRBV6-3 with TRBJ2-7; 9 bases are a match to TRBD1. From germline, CDR1 is MNHEY and CDR2 SVGEGT. V lost 6 bases to trimming and J lost 6 bases; unmatched junction nucleotides: 9. The CDR3 covers 14 residues. CDR3 residues: CASRPGTGLTEQYF. In DNA, the CDR3 is TGTGCCAGCAGGCCCGGGACAGGGCTTACCGAGCAGTACTTC.

This clonotype showed up many times. V usage is TRBV25-1 and J usage is TRBJ1-2, with a tentative D call TRBD1 (5 bases). The CDR3 sequence is 16 residues long. CDR1 and CDR2 (germline): MGHDK, SYGVNS. V was pared by 4 bases and J by 2 bases, with 17 bases between. In DNA form, the CDR3 reads TGTGCCAGCAGTGTGGTTTCCACACGGGGGAACTATGGCTACACCTTC. It codes for CASSVVSTRGNYGYTF.

This clonotype was counted only a few times. The chain combines TRBV19 with TRBJ1-2; D unresolved. Trimming removed 4 bases from V and 0 bases from J, with 15 bases in between. Germline assignment: CDR1 LNHDA and CDR2 SQIVND (reference sequence). The CDR3 loop spans 16 amino acids. The CDR3: CASSTLRTETNYGYTF. The CDR3 DNA follows: TGTGCCAGTAGTACCCTCCGGACGGAGACTAACTATGGCTACACCTTC.

The genes are TRBV20-1 and TRBJ2-1; D is uncertain. The length of the CDR3 is 11 residues. CDR1 is DFQATT, CDR2 SNEGSKA, per germline (reference sequence). Trimming left V 3 bases short and J 3 bases short, with 3 bases between. In DNA, the CDR3 is TGCAGTGCTAGGCTCTACAATGAGCAGTTCTTC. Protein product: CSARLYNEQFF.